This TCR beta chain was identified during a study of early T cells in non-severe SARS-CoV-2 infection. This CDR3 spans 14 amino acids. V shed 0 bases and J shed 1 base, with 5 bases lying between them. Germline V gene sequence: CDR1 MGHRA, CDR2 YSYEKL. Findings and limits, study-wide: Missing private and CD4 specificities, VDJdb matching favored anti-spike CD8 responses.

Each single cDNA molecule received a unique molecular identifier. TCRdb independently ran MiXCR on the 5' RACE reads; one entry per CDR3 protein. The sample carries approximately 68,000 distinct CDR3 sequences, around 9.1% recorded once. This clonotype has a count of ten or more. The antigen is not known. The specimen comprised whole blood, sampled at baseline. This TCR came from an adult who was a healthcare worker with PCR-confirmed SARS-CoV-2 infection or an uninfected control (not recorded which). V and J are TRBV4-1 and TRBJ2-3, with no clear D. The CDR3 sequence: CASSQEWGTDTQYF. DNA for the CDR3: TGCGCCAGCAGCCAAGAATGGGGCACAGATACGCAGTATTTT.